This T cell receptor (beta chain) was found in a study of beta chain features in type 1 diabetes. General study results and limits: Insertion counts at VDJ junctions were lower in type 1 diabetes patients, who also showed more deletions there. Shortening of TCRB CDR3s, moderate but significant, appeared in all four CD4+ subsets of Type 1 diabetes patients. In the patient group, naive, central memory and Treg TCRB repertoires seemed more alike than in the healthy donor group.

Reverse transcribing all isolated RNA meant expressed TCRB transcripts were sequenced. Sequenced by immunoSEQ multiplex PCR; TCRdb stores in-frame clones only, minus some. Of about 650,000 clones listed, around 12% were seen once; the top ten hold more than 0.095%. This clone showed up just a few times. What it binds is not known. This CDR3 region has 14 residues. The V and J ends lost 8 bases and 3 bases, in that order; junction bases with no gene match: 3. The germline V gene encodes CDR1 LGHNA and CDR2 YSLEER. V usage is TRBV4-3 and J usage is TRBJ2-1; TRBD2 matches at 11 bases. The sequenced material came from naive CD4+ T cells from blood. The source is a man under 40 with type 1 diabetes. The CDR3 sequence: CASSGTSGYNEQFF. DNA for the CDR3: TGCGCCAGCTCCGGGACTAGCGGCTACAATGAGCAGTTCTTC.